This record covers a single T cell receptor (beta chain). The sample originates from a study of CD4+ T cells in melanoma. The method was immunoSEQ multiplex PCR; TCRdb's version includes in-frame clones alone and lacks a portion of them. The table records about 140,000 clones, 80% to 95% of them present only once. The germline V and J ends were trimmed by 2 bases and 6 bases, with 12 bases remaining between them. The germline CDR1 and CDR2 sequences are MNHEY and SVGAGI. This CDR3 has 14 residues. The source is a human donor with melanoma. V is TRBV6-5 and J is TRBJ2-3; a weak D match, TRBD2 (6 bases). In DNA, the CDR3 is TGTGCCAGCAGTTACAGGGGAGGTGGGGATACGCAGTATTTT. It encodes CASSYRGGGDTQYF.